Listed below are T cell receptor beta chains from one sample, sequenced in a study of OX40 agonist ivuxolimab in advanced cancers. Measured with immunoSEQ multiplex PCR; TCRdb has only the in-frame clones, and not every one. The table records around 34,000 clones, 65% to 90% of them present only once. Material: CD4+ or CD8+ T cells sorted from blood, obtained in a trial of the OX40 agonist ivuxolimab. All receptors come from an adult with an advanced solid tumor such as melanoma, head and neck, liver or kidney cancer. Both conserved end residues are part of each CDR3. The order of the fields is J gene, clone size, D gene, V gene, CDR3 protein, CDR3 DNA. D genes are given only for firm matches. Clone sizes are given selectively: once, few, many, or a class where the clone is expanded.

>TRBJ1-2|-|TRBD1|TRBV5-5
CASSWDRGERGYTF
TGTGCCAGCAGCTGGGACAGGGGGGAACGTGGCTACACCTTC
>TRBJ1-1|-|-|TRBV7-2
CASSYLGAGNTEAFF
TGTGCCAGCAGCTACCTGGGGGCGGGGAACACTGAAGCTTTCTTT
>TRBJ2-1|-|-|TRBV6-1
CASKEGWVPLREQFF
TGTGCCAGCAAAGAAGGTTGGGTCCCCCTTCGTGAGCAGTTCTTC
>TRBJ2-1|-|TRBD2|TRBV5-1
CASLGSLAGVQEQFF
TGCGCCAGCTTGGGGAGCCTAGCGGGGGTTCAAGAGCAGTTCTTC
>TRBJ1-5|-|-|TRBV6-1
CASSRWGGQPQHF
TGTGCCAGCAGCCGCTGGGGGGGTCAGCCCCAGCATTTT
>TRBJ2-7|-|-|TRBV29-1
CSVEAGPYEQYF
TGCAGCGTTGAGGCAGGGCCCTACGAGCAGTACTTC
>TRBJ1-5|-|-|TRBV28
CASSLQQGENQPQHF
TGTGCCAGCAGTTTACAACAGGGAGAGAATCAGCCCCAGCATTTT
>TRBJ1-5|-|-|TRBV2
CASSGGNQPQHF
TGTGCCAGCAGTGGGGGGAATCAGCCCCAGCATTTT
>TRBJ1-5|-|-|TRBV7-2
CASSLLTGGGQPQHF
TGTGCCAGCAGCTTATTAACCGGAGGGGGGCAGCCCCAGCATTTT
>TRBJ2-7|few|-|TRBV5-8
CASSLITGWLIHEQYF
TGTGCCAGCAGCTTAATAACGGGATGGTTAATCCACGAGCAGTACTTC
>TRBJ2-5|-|-|TRBV2
CASSPRAETQYF
TGTGCCAGCAGCCCCAGGGCCGAGACCCAGTACTTC
>TRBJ2-2|-|-|TRBV6-5
CASSYIRPLGELFF
TGTGCCAGCAGCTACATCAGGCCGCTCGGGGAGCTGTTTTTT
>TRBJ2-2|-|TRBD1|TRBV6-5
CASSPRGRDTGELFF
TGTGCCAGCAGCCCGAGGGGGCGAGACACCGGGGAGCTGTTTTTT
>TRBJ1-1|-|-|TRBV7-9
CASRTNRNTEAFF
TGTGCCAGCCGGACGAACAGGAACACTGAAGCTTTCTTT
>TRBJ1-3|-|TRBD1|TRBV4-1
CASSKGQYTGNTIYF
TGCGCCAGCAGCAAGGGACAGTACACTGGAAACACCATATATTTT
>TRBJ2-5|-|-|TRBV6-6
CASSQKETQYF
TGTGCCAGCAGTCAAAAAGAGACCCAGTACTTC
>TRBJ1-1|few|-|TRBV30
CAWTVNTEAFF
TGTGCCTGGACCGTGAACACTGAAGCTTTCTTT
>TRBJ2-4|-|-|TRBV6-7
CASSYFLRGAKNIQYF
TGTGCCAGCAGTTACTTTTTAAGGGGAGCCAAAAACATTCAGTACTTC
>TRBJ2-2|-|TRBD2|TRBV27
CASSLAGANTGELFF
TGTGCCAGTTCTCTAGCGGGGGCGAACACCGGGGAGCTGTTTTTT
>TRBJ2-4|-|-|TRBV6-1
CASSEAKFLNIQYF
TGTGCCAGCAGTGAAGCAAAATTTCTTAACATTCAGTACTTC
>TRBJ2-7|-|-|TRBV28
CASRQGGRRTEYF
TGTGCCAGCAGGCAGGGGGGACGACGGACGGAGTACTTC
>TRBJ1-2|-|-|TRBV6-6
CASSTGDYGYTF
TGTGCCAGCAGTACAGGTGATTACGGCTACACCTTC
>TRBJ2-3|-|TRBD2|TRBV10-1
CATADTSGSTDTQYF
TGCGCCACCGCGGATACTAGCGGAAGCACAGATACGCAGTATTTT